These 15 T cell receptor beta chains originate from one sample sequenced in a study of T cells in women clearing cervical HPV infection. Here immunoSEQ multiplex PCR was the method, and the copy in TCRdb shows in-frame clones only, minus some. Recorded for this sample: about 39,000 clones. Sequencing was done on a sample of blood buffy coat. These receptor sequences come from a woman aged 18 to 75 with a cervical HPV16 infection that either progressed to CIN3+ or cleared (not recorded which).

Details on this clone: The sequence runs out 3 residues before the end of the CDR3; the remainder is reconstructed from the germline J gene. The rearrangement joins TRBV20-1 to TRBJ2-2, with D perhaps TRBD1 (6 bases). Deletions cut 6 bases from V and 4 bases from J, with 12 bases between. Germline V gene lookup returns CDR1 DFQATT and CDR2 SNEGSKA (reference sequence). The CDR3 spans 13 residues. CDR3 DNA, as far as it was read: TGCAGTGCGGAAGAGGGGGTCACCGGGGAG. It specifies CSAEEGVTGE. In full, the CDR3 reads CSAEEGVTGELFF.

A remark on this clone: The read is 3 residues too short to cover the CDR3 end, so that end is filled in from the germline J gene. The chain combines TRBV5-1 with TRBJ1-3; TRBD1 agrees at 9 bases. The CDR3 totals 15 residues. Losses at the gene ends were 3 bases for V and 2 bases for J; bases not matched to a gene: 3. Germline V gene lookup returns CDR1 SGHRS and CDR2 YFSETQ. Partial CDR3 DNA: TGCGCCAGCAGCTCTGGACAGGGGACTGGAAACACC. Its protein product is CASSSGQGTGNT. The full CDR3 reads CASSSGQGTGNTIYF.

The sequenced part of the CDR3 DNA is TGCGCCAGCAGCAGGACTACTAGCACAGATACG. Translation: CASSRTTSTDT. The full-length CDR3 reads as CASSRTTSTDTQYF. This sequence joins TRBV5-1 and TRBJ2-3; the D gene is possibly TRBD2 (6 bases). The read gets to within 3 residues of the CDR3 end, and the germline J gene fills in the rest. Germline V gene data show CDR1 as SGHRS and CDR2 as YFSETQ. The CDR3 extends over 14 amino acids. V lost 4 bases and J lost 0, with 9 bases in between.

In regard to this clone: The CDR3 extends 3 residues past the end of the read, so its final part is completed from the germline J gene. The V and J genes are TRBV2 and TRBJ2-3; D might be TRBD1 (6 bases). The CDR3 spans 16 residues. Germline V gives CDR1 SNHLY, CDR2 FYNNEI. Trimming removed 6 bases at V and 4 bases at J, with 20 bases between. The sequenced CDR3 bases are TGTGCCAGCAGGGATAGGGGACACATTTTGTCAGATACG. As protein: CASRDRGHILSDT. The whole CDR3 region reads CASRDRGHILSDTQYF.

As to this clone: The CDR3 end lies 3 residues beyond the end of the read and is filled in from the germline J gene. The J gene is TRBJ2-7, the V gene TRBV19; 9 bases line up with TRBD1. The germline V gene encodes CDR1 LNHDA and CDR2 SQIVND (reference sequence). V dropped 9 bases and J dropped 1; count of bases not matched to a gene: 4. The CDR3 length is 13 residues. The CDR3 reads CASRDRVSYEQYF. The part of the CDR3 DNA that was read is TGTGCCAGCCGGGACAGGGTTTCCTACGAG. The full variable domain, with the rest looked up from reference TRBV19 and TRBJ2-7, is DGGITQSPKYLFRKEGQNVTLSCEQNLNHDAMYWYRQDPGQGLRLIYYSQIVNDFQKGDIAEGYSVSREKKESFPLTVTSAQKNPTAFYLCASRDRVSYEQYFGPGTRLTVT.

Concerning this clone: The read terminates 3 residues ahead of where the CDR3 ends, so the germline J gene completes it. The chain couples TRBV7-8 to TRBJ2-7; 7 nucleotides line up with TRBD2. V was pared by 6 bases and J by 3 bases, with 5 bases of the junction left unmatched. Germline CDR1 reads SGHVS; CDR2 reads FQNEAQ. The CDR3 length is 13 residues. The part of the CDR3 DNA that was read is TGTGCCAGCAGTCTTCCGGGGGGCTACGAG. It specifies CASSLPGGYE. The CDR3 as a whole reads CASSLPGGYEQYF.

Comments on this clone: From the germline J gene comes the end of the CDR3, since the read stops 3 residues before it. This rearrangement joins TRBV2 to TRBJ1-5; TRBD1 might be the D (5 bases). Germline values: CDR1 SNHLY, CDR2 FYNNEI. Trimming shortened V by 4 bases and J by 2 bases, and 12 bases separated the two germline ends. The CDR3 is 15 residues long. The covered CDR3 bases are TGTGCCAGCAGTGTCGGGATAGGGGGCAATCAGCCC. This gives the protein CASSVGIGGNQP. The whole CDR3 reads CASSVGIGGNQPQHF.

CDR3 region: CASSHPDRSYGYTF. The sequenced CDR3 bases are TGTGCCAGCAGTCACCCGGACAGGAGCTATGGC. The chain combines TRBV6-2 or TRBV6-3 with TRBJ1-2; TRBD1 matches 7 bases. The read halts 3 residues ahead of the CDR3 end, with the missing end drawn from the germline J gene. With V trimmed by 5 bases and J by 4 bases, 7 bases remained unmatched. This CDR3 region has 14 residues. Germline V gives CDR1 MNHEY, CDR2 SVGEGT.

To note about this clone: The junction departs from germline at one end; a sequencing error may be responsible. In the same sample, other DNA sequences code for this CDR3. The covered CDR3 bases are TGTGCTAGCAGCCAAGATCAGGGTGGCCCCTACGAG. As protein: CASSQDQGGPYE. In full, the CDR3 reads CASSQDQGGPYEQYF. The chain links TRBV4-2 to TRBJ2-7; a possible D gene is TRBD1 (5 bases). Coverage ceases 3 residues before the CDR3 finishes, and the germline J gene fills in the end. The length of the CDR3 is 15 residues. Germline-derived CDR1 and CDR2 are LGHNA and YNFKEQ.

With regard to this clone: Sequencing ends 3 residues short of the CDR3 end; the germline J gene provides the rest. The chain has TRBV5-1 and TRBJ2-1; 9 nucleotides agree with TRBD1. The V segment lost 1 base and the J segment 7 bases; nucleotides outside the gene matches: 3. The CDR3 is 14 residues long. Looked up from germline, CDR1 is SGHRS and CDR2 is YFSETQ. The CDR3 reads CASSLTGGLNEQFF. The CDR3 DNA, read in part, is TGCGCCAGCAGCTTGACAGGGGGCCTGAATGAG.

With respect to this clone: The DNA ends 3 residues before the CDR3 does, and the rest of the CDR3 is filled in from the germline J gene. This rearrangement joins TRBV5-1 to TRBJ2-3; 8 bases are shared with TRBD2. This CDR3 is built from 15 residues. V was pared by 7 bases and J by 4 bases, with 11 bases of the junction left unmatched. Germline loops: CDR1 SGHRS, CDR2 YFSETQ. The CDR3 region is CASCPGTRTADTQYF. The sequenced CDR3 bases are TGCGCCAGCTGTCCCGGGACTAGGACCGCAGATACG.

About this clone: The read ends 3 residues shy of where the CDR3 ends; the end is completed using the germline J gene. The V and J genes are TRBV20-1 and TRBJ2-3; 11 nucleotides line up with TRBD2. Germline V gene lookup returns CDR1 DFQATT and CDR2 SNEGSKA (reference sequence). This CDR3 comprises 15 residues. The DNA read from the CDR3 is TGCAGTGCTAGAGATTCTAGCGGGGGGCGCCGGGCG. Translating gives CSARDSSGGRRA. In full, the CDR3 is CSARDSSGGRRAQYF.

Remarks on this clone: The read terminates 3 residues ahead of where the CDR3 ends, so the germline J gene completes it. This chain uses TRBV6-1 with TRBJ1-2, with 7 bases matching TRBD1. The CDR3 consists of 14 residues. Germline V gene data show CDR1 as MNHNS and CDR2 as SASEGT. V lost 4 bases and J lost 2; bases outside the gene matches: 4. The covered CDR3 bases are TGTGCCAGCAGTGCGGGACAGCGCAACTATGGC. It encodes CASSAGQRNYG. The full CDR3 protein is CASSAGQRNYGYTF.

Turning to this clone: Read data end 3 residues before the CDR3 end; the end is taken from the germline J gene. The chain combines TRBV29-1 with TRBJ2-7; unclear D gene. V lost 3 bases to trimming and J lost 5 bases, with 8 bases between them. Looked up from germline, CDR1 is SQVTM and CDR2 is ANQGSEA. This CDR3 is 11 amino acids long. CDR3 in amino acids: CSVEARDEQYF. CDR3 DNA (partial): TGCAGCGTTGAGGCCAGAGACGAG.

Incomplete CDR3 DNA: TGCAGTGCTAGAGACTCCGGGACAGGGGCTGGGGAG. This gives the protein CSARDSGTGAGE. The full CDR3 protein is CSARDSGTGAGELFF. The rearrangement joins TRBV20-1 to TRBJ2-2; 10 bases fit TRBD1. The CDR3 goes on 3 residues after the read ends, and that part is filled in from the germline J gene. The CDR3 length is 15 residues. V shed 0 bases and J 8 bases; nucleotides not matched to a gene: 6. Looked up from germline, CDR1 is DFQATT and CDR2 is SNEGSKA (reference sequence).